The 12 T cell receptor beta chains listed next were all sequenced from one sample in a study of technical replicates of blood from a handful of donors. Clones were read by immunoSEQ multiplex PCR, and TCRdb kept only the in-frame ones, dropping some. The sample includes around 68,000 clones, roughly 97% of them seen just once. Sequenced input: T cells isolated from PBMCs. The receptors stem from a human donor in good health.

The chain joins TRBV11-3 to TRBJ2-1; the match to TRBD1 covers 9 bases. Trimming removed 3 bases from V and 8 bases from J; junction bases left unmatched: 5. The germline gives CDR1 SGHNT, CDR2 YENEEA. The CDR3 covers 14 residues. The CDR3 sequence: CASSFRDRVDEQFF. The CDR3 DNA reads as TGTGCCAGCAGCTTTAGGGACAGGGTGGATGAGCAGTTCTTC.

The genes are TRBV27 and TRBJ1-5; weak D call: TRBD1 (5 bases). Germline lookup yields CDR1 MNHEY and CDR2 SMNVEV (reference sequence). V was trimmed by 0 bases and J by 2 bases, leaving 5 bases between them. This CDR3 is built from 14 residues. For the CDR3, the DNA is TGTGCCAGCAGTTTATCAGGGGGCAATCAGCCCCAGCATTTT. Protein: CASSLSGGNQPQHF.

This chain joins TRBV28 and TRBJ1-5; D may be TRBD1 (6 bases). This CDR3 comprises 15 residues. The V and J ends lost 3 bases and 2 bases respectively, with 11 bases between them. CDR1 is MDHEN, CDR2 SYDVKM, per germline. CDR3: CASSLGASGNQPQHF. DNA for the CDR3: TGTGCCAGCAGTTTGGGGGCGTCCGGCAATCAGCCCCAGCATTTT.

CDR3 nucleotides: TGTGCCAGCATCCCCTTGGAGGATGAGCAGTTCTTC. Protein: CASIPLEDEQFF. This chain joins TRBV7-3 and TRBJ2-1; the D gene is possibly TRBD2 (5 bases). The CDR3 has 12 amino acids. Germline V lookup: CDR1 SGHTA, CDR2 FQGTGA. V gave up 7 bases and J gave up 8 bases, with 12 bases separating them.

The chain joins TRBV10-3 to TRBJ1-2; no clear D gene. V was shortened by 2 bases and J by 6 bases, with 10 bases between the two germline ends. CDR3 length: 13 amino acids. The V gene's germline CDR1 is ENHRY and CDR2 SYGVKD. The CDR3 here is CAISEGSGNGYTF. CDR3 bases: TGTGCCATCAGTGAGGGCAGTGGTAATGGCTACACCTTC.

This clone appeared once. J is TRBJ2-7 and V is TRBV28; D remains ambiguous. V was pared by 2 bases and J by 3 bases, with 14 bases between. CDR3 length: 15 amino acids. The V gene's germline CDR1 is MDHEN and CDR2 SYDVKM. The chain's CDR3 is CASSLLTMTNYEQYF. CDR3 bases: TGTGCCAGCAGTTTACTAACGATGACAAACTACGAGCAGTACTTC. Supplemented by reference TRBV28 and TRBJ2-7, the full variable domain reads DVKVTQSSRYLVKRTGEKVFLECVQDMDHENMFWYRQDPGLGLRLIYFSYDVKMKEKGDIPEGYSVSREKKERFSLILESASTNQTSMYLCASSLLTMTNYEQYFGPGTRLTVT.

The DNA for the CDR3 is TGTGCCAGCAGCTTATATAGCGGGTTGGGGACCGGGGAGCTGTTTTTT. It specifies CASSLYSGLGTGELFF. The rearrangement uses TRBV9 and TRBJ2-2; 7 bases line up with TRBD2. Trimming cost V 4 bases and J 5 bases; bases outside gene matches: 11. The CDR3 totals 16 residues. The V gene's germline CDR1 is SGDLS and CDR2 YYNGEE.

V and J are TRBV6-1 and TRBJ1-2; no firm D call. V shed 5 bases and J shed 0 bases, with 7 bases lying between them. CDR3 length: 13 residues. Germline V gene data show CDR1 as MNHNS and CDR2 as SASEGT. The CDR3 nucleotides are TGTGCCAGCAGTCCCCGAGCTAACTATGGCTACACCTTC. Translation gives CASSPRANYGYTF.

V gene TRBV9 combines with J gene TRBJ1-1, with TRBD1 identical over 9 bases. Germline V lookup: CDR1 SGDLS, CDR2 YYNGEE. The CDR3 length is 14 residues. V was pared by 3 bases and J by 5 bases, with 5 bases of the junction left unmatched. The CDR3 DNA follows: TGTGCCAGCAGCGAACAGGGGGCTGGGACTGAAGCTTTCTTT. This codes for CASSEQGAGTEAFF.

This chain links TRBV7-2 with TRBJ2-2; no clear D gene. Trimming shortened V by 5 bases and J by 5 bases, and 9 bases separated the two germline ends. The CDR3 is made up of 13 amino acids. Per the germline V gene, CDR1 is SGHTA and CDR2 is FQGNSA. The chain's CDR3 is CASSPDGTGELFF. CDR3 nucleotide sequence: TGTGCCAGCAGCCCCGACGGGACCGGGGAGCTGTTTTTT.

The V and J genes are TRBV9 and TRBJ2-2, with 7 bases that match TRBD1. The CDR3 has 16 amino acids. The germline CDR1 and CDR2 sequences are SGDLS and YYNGEE. V shed 4 bases, J shed 3 bases, and the junction held 9 bases outside the gene matches. This chain's CDR3 is CASSPNTGADTGELFF. The CDR3 nucleotides are TGTGCCAGCAGCCCAAATACAGGGGCCGACACCGGGGAGCTGTTTTTT.

A few counts support this clone. The rearrangement links TRBV5-1 to TRBJ2-7; 11 positions match TRBD2. The CDR3 length is 14 residues. Germline CDR1 and CDR2: SGHRS and YFSETQ. Trimming removed 4 bases from V and 4 bases from J; junction bases left unmatched: 4. CDR3 in amino acids: CASSPGLAVYEQYF. The DNA of the CDR3 is TGCGCCAGCAGCCCGGGACTAGCGGTTTACGAGCAGTACTTC.